The 3 T cell receptor beta chains below come from one sample, sequenced in a study of CD8+CD57+ T cells in acquired aplastic anemia. TCR beta VDJ and CDR3 profiling used genomic DNA as template. MiXCR, applied by TCRdb to the reads, yields one record per CDR3 protein. Seen here are about 110,000 distinct CDR3 sequences, about half observed once, and the top ten hold around a third. Specimen: sorted CD4+, CD8+, or CD8+CD57+ T cells (not recorded which) from PBMCs. The receptors originated from a human donor in good health, serving as a control.

This clonotype was found once. This chain links TRBV19 with TRBJ2-3; D unclear. Trimming took off 4 bases at V and 2 bases at J, with 1 base between the two ends. Germline CDR1 and CDR2: LNHDA and SQIVND (reference sequence). The CDR3 is 11 residues long. CDR3 in amino acids: CASSNTDTQYF. The CDR3, as DNA: TGTGCCAGTAGTAACACAGATACGCAGTATTTT.

The chain couples TRBV7-6 to TRBJ2-1, with 7 bases fitting TRBD2. This CDR3 comprises 14 residues. CDR1 and CDR2 from the germline V gene are SGHVS and FNYEAQ. Trimming removed 2 bases from V and 6 bases from J; junction bases left unmatched: 4. In DNA form, the CDR3 reads TGTGCCAGCAGCTTAACGTGGGGGGGCAATGAGCAGTTCTTC. It yields the protein CASSLTWGGNEQFF.

V gene TRBV30 combines with J gene TRBJ1-5; TRBD1 might be the D (5 bases). CDR1 GTSNPN and CDR2 SVGIG come from the germline V gene (reference sequence). CDR3 length: 16 residues. V gave up 3 bases and J gave up 2 bases, with 17 bases separating them. For the CDR3, the DNA is TGTGCCTGGAGCCCAGGTGGGGGTTTTGGCAATCAGCCCCAGCATTTT. Encoded protein: CAWSPGGGFGNQPQHF.